The 18 T cell receptor beta chains in this list originate from one sample, sequenced in a study of blood T cell repertoires in COVID-19 (dated by TCRdb to 2019 to 2021). Preparation of the library involved the immunoSEQ multiplex PCR assay. Sourced from immuneACCESS, this table was stored by TCRdb with only in-frame sequences that have V and J called. A share of the clones is absent; for the studies checked, an unresolved V gene accounts for under half, and the remainder has no known explanation. The sample table shows 250,000 to 350,000 clones, and roughly 80% are seen once. Roughly 1.5% of the sample comes from the top ten. The sequencing input was peripheral blood. All receptors come from a human donor with COVID-19, enrolled during active disease. The donor label of this sample is uncertain.

This sequence joins TRBV4-1 and TRBJ1-1; D possibly corresponds to TRBD1 (6 bases). Per germline, CDR1 MGHRA and CDR2 YSYEKL. V lost 1 base and J 2 bases, leaving 23 bases between the germline ends. The CDR3 runs to 19 residues. CDR3 nucleotide sequence: TGCGCCAGCAGCCAAGTTCTTGGCGGACAGATTTTACCAAACACTGAAGCTTTCTTT. This encodes CASSQVLGGQILPNTEAFF.

For this clone: This CDR3 is also generated by other DNA sequences in the sample. V and J are TRBV12-3 or TRBV12-4 and TRBJ1-1; D uncertain. The CDR3 runs 13 residues. V was cut by 5 bases and J by 0 bases, with 7 bases left in between. The CDR3 DNA follows: TGTGCCAGCAGTCGAGAAATGAACACTGAAGCTTTCTTT. Residues: CASSREMNTEAFF.

The genes are TRBV28 and TRBJ1-1, with a weak D call TRBD1 (6 bases). This CDR3 comprises 14 residues. Germline lookup yields CDR1 MDHEN and CDR2 SYDVKM. The V gene lost 8 bases and the J gene lost 0 bases, with 13 bases spanning the gap. For the CDR3, the DNA is TGTGCCAGCCACAGGGTAAACATGAACACTGAAGCTTTCTTT. This sequence encodes CASHRVNMNTEAFF.

The V gene is TRBV6-5, the J gene TRBJ2-2, with 7 bases identical to TRBD1. The CDR3 length is 16 residues. In germline, CDR1 is MNHEY, CDR2 SVGAGI. V lost 4 bases, J lost 1 base, and 6 bases stayed unmatched. CDR3 residues: CASSSSTGWNTGELFF. The CDR3 coding sequence is TGTGCCAGCAGTTCCTCGACAGGGTGGAACACCGGGGAGCTGTTTTTT.

This chain uses TRBV3-1 (or the pseudogene TRBV3-2) with TRBJ2-5; D gene unclear. This CDR3 comprises 15 residues. V shed 4 bases and J shed 0 bases, with 12 bases lying between them. CDR1 is LGHDT and CDR2 is YNNKEL in the germline V gene (reference sequence). In nucleotides, the CDR3 is TGTGCCAGCAGCCCATGGGCAGAAAACCAAGAGACCCAGTACTTC. This sequence encodes CASSPWAENQETQYF.

The chain couples TRBV5-1 to TRBJ2-7; weak D call: TRBD1 (5 bases). Germline assignment: CDR1 SGHRS and CDR2 YFSETQ. This CDR3 contains 11 residues. V was cut by 0 bases and J by 7 bases, with 5 bases left in between. The CDR3 region is CASSLDREQYF. The CDR3 nucleotides are TGCGCCAGCAGCTTGGACAGGGAGCAGTACTTC.

The chain is built from TRBV21-1 and TRBJ2-2; the tabulated D call, TRBD2, remains unverified against the DNA. TRBV21-1 is a known pseudogene. This CDR3 spans 15 amino acids. In DNA form, the CDR3 reads TGTGCCAGCAGCATCGGGGCGGGAGCCGCCCGGGGAGCTGTTTTT. This translates into CASSIGAGAARGAVF.

This clone was recorded a few times. This sequence joins TRBV19 and TRBJ1-1; the D gene is possibly TRBD1 (6 bases). CDR3 length: 10 residues. Trimming removed 8 bases from V and 7 bases from J, with 8 bases in between. CDR1 LNHDA and CDR2 SQIVND come from the germline V gene (reference sequence). CDR3 in amino acids: CASGQREAFF. The DNA for the CDR3 is TGTGCCAGTGGACAGCGTGAAGCTTTCTTT. Complete variable domain (other parts from reference TRBV19 and TRBJ1-1): DGGITQSPKYLFRKEGQNVTLSCEQNLNHDAMYWYRQDPGQGLRLIYYSQIVNDFQKGDIAEGYSVSREKKESFPLTVTSAQKNPTAFYLCASGQREAFFGQGTRLTVV.

The chain couples TRBV16 to TRBJ2-1, with D possibly TRBD2 on 5 matching bases. CDR3 length: 16 amino acids. V shed 2 bases and J shed 7 bases, with 18 bases lying between them. Germline V lookup: CDR1 KGHSY, CDR2 FQNENV. CDR3 in amino acids: CASSQLQSGVGNEQFF. The DNA of the CDR3 is TGTGCCAGCAGCCAACTGCAAAGCGGAGTGGGAAATGAGCAGTTCTTC.

This chain links TRBV7-3 with TRBJ2-3, with 7 bases lining up with TRBD2. This CDR3 comprises 15 residues. V gave up 4 bases and J gave up 5 bases; unmatched junction bases: 9. Germline loops: CDR1 SGHTA, CDR2 FQGTGA. The CDR3 reads CASSSQAGVVDTQYF. In DNA, the CDR3 is TGTGCCAGCAGCTCCCAGGCGGGAGTAGTAGATACGCAGTATTTT. The entire variable domain, with the rest obtained from reference TRBV7-3 and TRBJ2-3, is as follows: GAGVSQTPSNKVTEKGKYVELRCDPISGHTALYWYRQSLGQGPEFLIYFQGTGAADDSGLPNDRFFAVRPEGSVSTLKIQRTERGDSAVYLCASSSQAGVVDTQYFGPGTRLTVL.

The chain has TRBV5-1 and TRBJ2-7; tentatively, D is TRBD1 (6 bases). V dropped 4 bases and J dropped 0 bases, with 11 bases sitting between them. This CDR3 comprises 14 residues. The germline gives CDR1 SGHRS, CDR2 YFSETQ. CDR3 sequence reads: CASSTQGSSYEQYF. The CDR3, as DNA: TGCGCCAGCAGCACACAGGGAAGCTCCTACGAGCAGTACTTC.

The CDR3 loop reads CASSPRRAPQYF. The CDR3 region has the DNA TGTGCCAGTAGTCCCCGGAGAGCCCCGCAGTATTTT. The J gene is TRBJ2-3, the V gene TRBV19; D remains ambiguous. This CDR3 spans 12 amino acids. Germline loops: CDR1 LNHDA, CDR2 SQIVND (reference sequence). The V end lost 5 bases, the J end lost 10 bases, and 13 bases lay between the germline ends.

The gene calls are TRBV5-1 and TRBJ1-2; no clear D gene. In germline, CDR1 is SGHRS, CDR2 YFSETQ. The V end was cut by 0 bases, the J end by 0 bases, with 12 bases between. The CDR3 is 16 residues long. DNA for the CDR3: TGCGCCAGCAGCTTGGAGCTGAGGACTTCTAACTATGGCTACACCTTC. It specifies CASSLELRTSNYGYTF.

For this clone: The sample contains more than one DNA sequence encoding this CDR3. This chain links TRBV6-5 with TRBJ2-7; D unresolved. CDR1 is MNHEY and CDR2 is SVGAGI in the germline V gene. This CDR3 contains 14 residues. The V gene lost 0 bases and the J gene lost 1 base, with 7 bases spanning the gap. CDR3 in DNA: TGTGCCAGCAGTTACTCTACAGTTTCCTACGAGCAGTACTTC. This encodes CASSYSTVSYEQYF.

This sequence joins TRBV5-1 and TRBJ2-1, with 9 bases lining up with TRBD2. V dropped 0 bases and J dropped 8; count of bases not matched to a gene: 6. CDR1 is SGHRS and CDR2 is YFSETQ in the germline V gene. The CDR3 runs 15 residues. DNA of the CDR3: TGCGCCAGCAGCTTGGACGGCGGCGGGGGGGATGAGCAGTTCTTC. Its translation: CASSLDGGGGDEQFF.

The chain has TRBV6-5 and TRBJ1-2; 7 bases align to TRBD1. The CDR3 loop spans 14 amino acids. Germline CDR1 is MNHEY and CDR2 is SVGAGI. V shed 10 bases and J 6 bases; nucleotides not matched to a gene: 14. Here the CDR3 reads CAIQQGWEENGYTF. In DNA form, the CDR3 reads TGTGCCATCCAACAGGGGTGGGAAGAGAATGGCTACACCTTC.

The CDR3 here is CASSLRYNEQFF. CDR3 sequence (DNA): TGTGCCAGCAGCCTCCGTTATAATGAGCAGTTCTTC. V and J are TRBV14 and TRBJ2-1; D unresolved. This CDR3 spans 12 amino acids. Germline V gene data show CDR1 as SGHDN and CDR2 as FVKESK. The V gene lost 4 bases and the J gene lost 7 bases, with 8 bases spanning the gap.

The chain links TRBV11-1 to TRBJ2-7, with TRBD1 as a possible D gene (5 bases). Germline CDR1 reads SGHAT; CDR2 reads FQDESV (reference sequence). This CDR3 comprises 16 residues. The V gene lost 5 bases and the J gene lost 5 bases, with 22 bases spanning the gap. The CDR3 is CASSISRAGVLHEQYF. The CDR3, as DNA: TGTGCCAGCAGCATAAGCAGGGCAGGAGTCCTTCACGAGCAGTACTTC.